This T cell receptor beta chain was sequenced during a study of glioma-infiltrating T cells. V shed 6 bases and J 0 bases; nucleotides not matched to a gene: 10. Germline CDR1 and CDR2: DFQATT and SNEGSKA (reference sequence). This CDR3 comprises 15 residues. The table lists this clonotype with a few counts. Its specificity is not known. Study-wide points: Tissue-blood divergence was below expectation in non-neoplastic patients, above in gliomas. Only very few CDR3 sequences appeared in both tissue and blood.

Using RNA template, CDR3s of TCR alpha and beta were amplified with iRepertoire arm-PCR. For one-step reverse transcription and amplification, about 85-400 ng of tissue mRNA or PBMC total RNA was used. TCRdb reanalysed the multiplex PCR reads using MiXCR and keeps one entry per CDR3 protein. The sample lists about 140,000 distinct CDR3 sequences, more than 35% occurring once. V and J are TRBV20-1 and TRBJ1-1; TRBD1 aligns across 7 bases. The clonotype was recovered from a human donor with low-grade glioma or glioblastoma, undergoing nonglioma brain surgery, or in good health (not recorded which). The material sequenced was glioma tissue, nonneoplastic brain tissue, or PBMCs (not recorded which). The CDR3 DNA reads TGCAGTGCCCTGGAAAAGGGACAGTTGAACACTGAAGCTTTCTTT. This encodes CSALEKGQLNTEAFF.